The 27 T cell receptor beta chains presented below share a single source sample, sequenced in a study of tumor and adjacent non-tumor tissue in lung cancer. The library came from three nested PCR rounds adapted from ARM-PCR protocols. TCRdb redid the calling of the multiplex PCR reads with MiXCR, one entry per CDR3 protein. The sample yields about 43,000 distinct CDR3 sequences, over 55% seen once. No cell sorting was done before RNA was extracted from the tissue. Distant lung tissue was collected more than 3 cm away from the tumor edge. Sequenced input: distant non-tumor lung tissue. The source of these receptors is a man in his fifties or sixties with non-small cell lung cancer.

As to this clonotype: It is likely a read error, because the conserved phenylalanine at the end of the CDR3 is missing. This chain joins TRBV29-1 and TRBJ2-7, with D perhaps matching TRBD1 (5 bases). The CDR3 sequence is 13 residues long. Germline CDR1 SQVTM, CDR2 ANQGSEA. V was trimmed by 4 bases and J by 4 bases, leaving 14 bases between them. The CDR3 reads CSVAIQGDYEQYY. The CDR3 DNA reads TGCAGCGTTGCGATTCAAGGGGATTACGAGCAGTACTAC.

Only a few counts were recorded for this clonotype. A read error is possible here, since a much larger clone lies one base away. This chain uses TRBV10-3 with TRBJ1-2; 7 nucleotides match TRBD1. CDR1 is ENHRY and CDR2 is SYGVKD in the germline V gene. The CDR3 is 12 residues long. The trim removed 8 bases at V and 1 base at J, leaving 1 base unmatched. The CDR3 DNA sequence: TGTGCCATCGGGGACAGTAACTATGGCTACACCTTC. Translating gives CAIGDSNYGYTF.

Of note for this clonotype: Lacking the conserved final phenylalanine or tryptophan, this CDR3 likely reflects a read error. Because the CDR3's place on the DNA is in doubt, the DNA is left out and the CDR3 is given as listed by TCRdb. V is TRBV29-1 and J is TRBJ2-2; the table's D call, TRBD2, has no DNA check behind it. The CDR3 sequence runs 15 residues, both termini included. Germline CDR1 SQVTM, CDR2 ANQGSEA. This chain's CDR3 is CSVDCGGGNTGEQFY.

The genes are TRBV5-1 and TRBJ2-3; 8 positions agree with TRBD2. This CDR3 comprises 16 residues. With V trimmed by 2 bases and J by 0 bases, 5 bases remained unmatched. In germline, CDR1 is SGHRS, CDR2 YFSETQ. CDR3 DNA sequence: TGCGCCAGCAGCTTTGTACTAGCGGCTAGCACAGATACGCAGTATTTT. The encoded protein is CASSFVLAASTDTQYF.

The genes are TRBV11-2 and TRBJ2-1; 7 bases line up with TRBD2. The CDR3 sequence is 17 residues long. CDR1 SGHAT and CDR2 FQNNGV come from the germline V gene. With V trimmed by 7 bases and J by 7 bases, 19 bases remained unmatched. The CDR3 is CASTRWLTLTSANEQFF. The CDR3 DNA reads TGTGCCAGCACTAGGTGGCTGACACTTACTAGCGCTAATGAGCAGTTCTTC. The variable domain in full, completed from reference TRBV11-2 and TRBJ2-1, reads EAGVAQSPRYKIIEKRQSVAFWCNPISGHATLYWYQQILGQGPKLLIQFQNNGVVDDSQLPKDRFSAERLKGVDSTLKIQPAKLEDSAVYLCASTRWLTLTSANEQFFGPGTRLTVL.

For this clonotype: The junction and the germline gene differ at one end; a read error may be behind it. V is TRBV11-2 and J is TRBJ2-1, with 9 bases aligning to TRBD1. The CDR3 totals 16 residues. Per the germline V gene, CDR1 is SGHAT and CDR2 is FQNNGV. In DNA form, the CDR3 reads TGTGCCAGCAGACCCCCCTCGGTGGGACAGGGTAATGAACAGTTCTTC. The encoded protein is CASRPPSVGQGNEQFF.

This clonotype was detected a few times. The chain couples TRBV29-1 to TRBJ2-7; 12 bases agree with TRBD1. Germline V gene lookup returns CDR1 SQVTM and CDR2 ANQGSEA. This CDR3 region has 16 residues. V dropped 7 bases and J dropped 6; count of bases not matched to a gene: 16. The CDR3 loop reads CSANLGQGAILSEQYF. CDR3 bases: TGCAGCGCCAACCTGGGACAGGGGGCAATTCTCTCCGAGCAGTACTTC.

A remark on this clonotype: The CDR3 does not close with the conserved phenylalanine or tryptophan, likely indicating a read error. This chain uses TRBV11-1 with TRBJ2-1; 7 nucleotides match TRBD2. The CDR3 is 15 residues long. Trimming took 9 bases from V and 5 from J; bases not matched to a gene: 13. Germline V lookup: CDR1 SGHAT, CDR2 FQDESV (reference sequence). The CDR3 DNA sequence: TGTGCCAGTAGTACCCCGACTAGCCCTAACAATGAGCAGTTCTAC. The encoded protein is CASSTPTSPNNEQFY.

This clonotype came up many times. The junction does not match germline at one end; this may be a read error. The gene calls are TRBV5-1 and TRBJ2-5, with D perhaps assigned TRBD1 or TRBD2 (5 bases each). The length of the CDR3 is 15 residues. Looked up from germline, CDR1 is SGHRS and CDR2 is YFSETQ. The DNA of the CDR3 is TGCGCCAGCAGCTTGGAAGGGTCCTTTGGGGGAGTGGAGTTTTTC. Its translation is CASSLEGSFGGVEFF.

At least ten counts were recorded for this clonotype. The V and J genes are TRBV5-1 and TRBJ2-7; D not certain. This CDR3 is 14 amino acids long. The V end lost 1 base, the J end lost 2 bases, and 10 bases lay between the germline ends. Germline-derived CDR1 and CDR2 are SGHRS and YFSETQ. This CDR3 is CASSLIVSPYEQYF. DNA of the CDR3: TGCGCCAGCAGCTTGATAGTATCTCCCTACGAGCAGTACTTC.

For this clonotype: Here the CDR3 omits its conserved ending phenylalanine or tryptophan, so a read error is the likely source. This chain uses TRBV6-6 with TRBJ2-7; 8 bases line up with TRBD1. The V gene's germline CDR1 is MNHNY and CDR2 SVGAGI (reference sequence). Unmatched junction bases numbered 10, after V lost 5 bases and J lost 4 bases. The CDR3 extends over 15 amino acids. The CDR3 bases are TGTGCCAGCAGTAAAGGAACAGGGGGAAAGTACGAGCAGTACTAC. Its translation is CASSKGTGGKYEQYY.

This clonotype has only a few counts. A read error is possible here, since a much larger clone lies one base away. The chain recombines TRBV29-1 with TRBJ1-5; TRBD1 is a possible D gene (5 bases). This CDR3 comprises 12 residues. The germline V gene encodes CDR1 SQVTM and CDR2 ANQGSEA. As DNA, the CDR3 is TGCAGCGTAGGGGACGGCAATCAGTCCCAGCATTTT. It specifies CSVGDGNQSQHF.

About this clonotype itself: At one end the junction does not follow the germline gene, possibly because of a read error. The J gene is TRBJ1-6, the V gene TRBV4-1; 8 nucleotides agree with TRBD1. The CDR3 contains 15 residues. The germline V gene encodes CDR1 MGHRA and CDR2 YSYEKL. CDR3 amino acids: CASSQDGQGNSLLHF. As DNA, the CDR3 is TGCGCCAGCAGCCAGGACGGACAGGGCAATTCACTCCTCCACTTT.

With respect to this clonotype: Just one base apart from a much larger clone, this may be a read error. V and J are TRBV12-3 or TRBV12-4 and TRBJ2-5, with D perhaps TRBD1 (6 bases). The CDR3 contains 12 residues. DNA for the CDR3: TGTACCAGCAAGGGGGTTGGGGAGACCCAGTACTTC. Translating it yields CTSKGVGETQYF.

There are a few counts of this clonotype. A much larger clone sits a single nucleotide away, making a read error possible. This chain uses TRBV4-1 with TRBJ1-6, with D maybe TRBD1 (5 bases). CDR3 length: 15 amino acids. The germline CDR1 and CDR2 sequences are MGHRA and YSYEKL. CDR3 residues: CVSSLGAVINSPLHF. The CDR3 region has the DNA TGCGTCAGCAGTTTAGGGGCGGTAATAAATTCACCCCTCCACTTT.

Note on this clonotype: A much more abundant neighbour one base away suggests this may be a read error. This chain joins TRBV5-1 and TRBJ2-3; D possibly corresponds to TRBD2 (6 bases). The V gene's germline CDR1 is SGHRS and CDR2 YFSETQ. The V gene lost 2 bases and the J gene lost 0 bases, with 13 bases spanning the gap. The CDR3 loop spans 16 amino acids. The DNA for the CDR3 is TGCGCCAGCAGCTTTGGACTAACGGCTAGCACAGATACGCAGTATTTT. Translated, it gives CASSFGLTASTDTQYF.

This clonotype turned up a few times. A much larger clone sits a single nucleotide away, making a read error possible. V usage is TRBV6-1 and J usage is TRBJ2-3, with TRBD1 as a possible D gene (5 bases). This CDR3 is 12 amino acids long. The germline V gene encodes CDR1 MNHNS and CDR2 SASEGT. In DNA form, the CDR3 reads TGTGTCACCCTAGGGGGCACAGATACGCAGTATTTT. Translated: CVTLGGTDTQYF.

This chain connects TRBV28 to TRBJ1-5; D is uncertain. V was cut by 7 bases and J by 6 bases, with 16 bases left in between. The CDR3 sequence is 14 residues long. From germline, CDR1 is MDHEN and CDR2 SYDVKM. CDR3 bases: TGTGCCAGCAATCCCCCTGATCGGGTTCAGCCCCAGCATTTT. It encodes CASNPPDRVQPQHF.

This clonotype was seen repeatedly, ten times or more. The chain combines TRBV29-1 with TRBJ2-5; possibly TRBD2 for D (5 bases). The CDR3 is 11 residues long. The germline V and J ends were trimmed by 7 bases and 4 bases, with 10 bases remaining between them. Germline-derived CDR1 and CDR2 are SQVTM and ANQGSEA. As DNA, the CDR3 is TGCAGCGCTCGAGGAGGAGAGACCCAGTACTTC. It yields the protein CSARGGETQYF.

Comments on this clonotype: Sequence at one end of the junction differs from germline and may be a read error. CDR3 in DNA: TGTTCCAGCAGCTCTGGGACGGTCGCGTATGAGCAGTATTTC. Amino acid sequence: CSSSSGTVAYEQYF. The V and J genes are TRBV5-4 and TRBJ2-7, with D possibly being TRBD1 or TRBD2 (5 bases each). The germline V gene has CDR1 SGHNT and CDR2 YYREEE (reference sequence). This CDR3 is built from 14 residues. Full variable domain (missing parts from reference TRBV5-4 and TRBJ2-7): ETGVTQSPTHLIKTRGQQVTLRCSSQSGHNTVSWYQQALGQGPQFIFQYYREEENGRGNFPPRFSGLQFPNYSSELNVNALELDDSALYLCSSSSGTVAYEQYFGPGTRLTVT.

CDR3 sequence reads: CSAKSPSGGAGEQFF. CDR3 nucleotide sequence: TGCAGTGCTAAATCACCTAGCGGGGGGGCGGGTGAGCAGTTCTTC. The chain recombines TRBV20-1 with TRBJ2-1; 12 nucleotides line up with TRBD2. From germline, CDR1 is DFQATT and CDR2 SNEGSKA (reference sequence). CDR3 length: 15 residues. V lost 4 bases and J lost 9; bases outside the gene matches: 10.

This clonotype was detected a few times. Just one base apart from a much larger clone, this may be a read error. This chain connects TRBV6-6 to TRBJ2-1, with D unresolved. Trimming removed 5 bases from V and 4 bases from J, with 15 bases in between. Germline lookup yields CDR1 MNHNY and CDR2 SVGAGI (reference sequence). The CDR3 is made up of 15 amino acids. CDR3 in DNA: TGTGCCAGCAGTCTCGATCTCAGTGTGTACAATGAGCAGTTCTTC. This gives the protein CASSLDLSVYNEQFF.

As for this clonotype: A read error may account for a junction end that differs from germline. The chain couples TRBV5-6 to TRBJ2-2; D may be TRBD2 (6 bases). Germline V CDR1 and CDR2: SGHDT, YYEEEE. The CDR3 is 14 amino acids. CDR3 sequence (DNA): TGTGCCAGCAGCAAGACAAGGAACACCGGGGGGCTGTTTTTT. Protein sequence: CASSKTRNTGGLFF.

Many counts were recorded for this clonotype. The chain employs TRBV4-1 and TRBJ1-1; TRBD1 matches 7 bases. CDR1 MGHRA and CDR2 YSYEKL come from the germline V gene. V gave up 4 bases and J gave up 6 bases; unmatched junction bases: 14. The CDR3 is 16 amino acids. The CDR3 DNA reads as TGCGCCAGCAGCCGAGACCTACCGACAGGGTTGTCTGAAGCTTTCTTT. Its protein is CASSRDLPTGLSEAFF.

In this sample, this clonotype turned up a few times. A clone one base away is much larger, so this may be a read error. The chain has TRBV6-2 or TRBV6-3 and TRBJ2-1, with D perhaps assigned TRBD1 or TRBD2 (5 bases each). Germline V lookup: CDR1 MNHEY, CDR2 SVGEGT. Between the trimmed V and J ends, which lost 4 bases and 5 bases, there was a span of 12 bases. The CDR3 sequence is 14 residues long. DNA for the CDR3: TGTGCCAGCAGTTGGGGCTGGGAGAACAATGAGCAGTTCTTC. This encodes CASSWGWENNEQFF.

As for this clonotype: As the CDR3 is not closed by the conserved phenylalanine or tryptophan, this likely results from a read error. The gene calls are TRBV14 and TRBJ2-2, with TRBD1 matching 8 bases. From germline, CDR1 is SGHDN and CDR2 FVKESK. This CDR3 is built from 19 residues. After removal of 1 base from V and 4 bases from J, the junction contained 14 bases not matched to a gene. CDR3 nucleotides: TGTGCCAGCAGCCAAGTAAATCTCGCGTACGACAGGGGCACCGGGGAGCTGTTTCTT. It is translated as CASSQVNLAYDRGTGELFL.

This clonotype was seen repeatedly, ten times or more. The chain carries TRBV30 and TRBJ1-4, with a possible D match to TRBD1 (6 bases). The V gene lost 3 bases and the J gene lost 11 bases, with 19 bases spanning the gap. Germline CDR1 GTSNPN, CDR2 SVGIG (reference sequence). The CDR3 spans 14 residues. DNA of the CDR3: TGTGCCTGGAGGCATACAGGGTCGTCGTTGAAACTGTTTTTT. The encoded protein is CAWRHTGSSLKLFF.